Listed below are T cell receptor beta chains from one sample, sequenced in a study of neurological immune-mediated disorders. A single record per CDR3 protein comes from TCRdb applying MiXCR to the 5' RACE reads. The data hold 75,000 to 80,000 distinct CDR3 sequences, with around 4.6% observed a single time. The sample was PBMCs. The receptors were sampled from a woman in her twenties or thirties with multiple sclerosis. CDR3s leave out the opening cysteine and the closing phenylalanine or tryptophan. The order of the fields is V gene, CDR3 length, D gene, CDR3 protein. The D gene is left open where the match is weak.

>TRBV5-1|12|.
ASSFLGGETEAF
>TRBV15|13|TRBD1
ATSREPGGGYGYT
>TRBV10-3|9|.
AISEGDTQY
>TRBV5-1|14|.
ASRLAGTTFQETQY
>TRBV20-1|14|TRBD1
SARGWDRGLRQPQH
>TRBV10-3|14|TRBD1
AISPGQGPNTGELF
>TRBV20-1|12|TRBD2
SAGAGGPTDTQY
>TRBV5-1|14|TRBD2
ASSLAPLAGGNEQF
>TRBV5-8|16|.
ASSLAGFQGRGNTEAF
>TRBV6-1|13|.
ASSEEGTGAKVLT
>TRBV20-1|8|.
SASKETQY
>TRBV20-1|8|.
SPPACEQY
>TRBV20-1|14|.
SARAEPSEYTDTQY
>TRBV5-6|13|.
ASSSPRRIQETQY